These T cell receptor beta chains were read from a single sample in a study of cytomegalovirus exposure and HLA in healthy donors. Sequenced by immunoSEQ multiplex PCR; TCRdb stores in-frame clones only, minus some. The sample consists of 200,000 to 300,000 clones, 84% of them appearing once. The source material was PBMCs. Source of these receptors: a woman between 40 and 55 years old in good health and CMV-seropositive. The CDR3 runs from the conserved cysteine through the conserved F or W. Clone size is not always given. Where it is, it says once, few, many or a class for expanded clones.

- | TRBJ2-7 | TRBV30 | CAWRYARSSYEQYF
- | TRBJ1-1 | TRBV4-1 | CASSQARFGDSPDPNTEAFF
- | TRBJ1-2 | TRBV7-2 | CASSLERRRIYTF
- | TRBJ1-5 | TRBV27 | CASSPRDRGLRQPQHF
few | TRBJ1-3 | TRBV28 | CASLGQGMTGNTIYF
- | TRBJ2-1 | TRBV25-1 | CASSIMGLAYNEQFF
- | TRBJ1-3 | TRBV25-1 | CASSLTGGSGNTIYF
once | TRBJ2-5 | TRBV19 | CATSNGGLGTQYF
- | TRBJ2-1 | TRBV28 | CASRFLGPSIF
- | TRBJ1-1 | TRBV7-9 | CASSLEGQRRAFF
- | TRBJ1-1 | TRBV7-6 | CASSLLDRGTEAFF
- | TRBJ1-1 | TRBV5-5 | CASSVETYTEAFF
- | TRBJ2-7 | TRBV6-5 | CASSYRGGPYEQYF
- | TRBJ2-1 | TRBV29-1 | CSVAGGSGSNEQFF
- | TRBJ2-1 | TRBV4-3 | CASSQEGQGYNEQFF
- | TRBJ1-2 | TRBV28 | CASSLSSMAGRSLNYGYTF
few | - | TRBV27 | CASSLWQGPTYEQYF
- | TRBJ2-5 | TRBV11-2 | CASSTGRTETQYF
- | TRBJ1-4 | TRBV9 | CASSVGDRSTNEKLFF
- | TRBJ2-7 | TRBV4-3 | CASSPRASGSNHEQYF
once | TRBJ1-1 | TRBV29-1 | CSVREGVAGTTEAFF
- | TRBJ2-3 | TRBV27 | CASSSDGATDTQYF
- | TRBJ1-5 | TRBV7-8 | CASSPTVVTNQPQHF
- | TRBJ2-3 | TRBV7-3 | CASSLSAGGTQYF
- | TRBJ1-1 | TRBV7-2 | CASSLSPSSTEAFF
- | TRBJ1-4 | TRBV7-6 | CASSSSPGEKLFF
few | TRBJ1-2 | TRBV6-5 | CASSYPPPRMHGYTF
few | TRBJ2-1 | TRBV10-3 | CAISEYESKNEQFF
- | TRBJ2-7 | TRBV4-3 | CASSQGTGGSGRRSEQYF
once | TRBJ1-1 | TRBV6-5 | CASSTTPGSWVEAFF
- | TRBJ2-7 | TRBV7-2 | CASSLSLSSYEQYF
- | TRBJ2-7 | TRBV5-4 | CASSLPSGRNEQYF
- | TRBJ2-3 | TRBV5-4 | CASSLDTGHTDTQYF
- | TRBJ1-4 | TRBV18 | CASSPSADNEKLFF
once | TRBJ2-5 | TRBV10-1 | CASSEMGQGAETQYF
- | TRBJ2-7 | TRBV7-9 | CASSTTGYEQYF
- | TRBJ2-7 | TRBV5-1 | CASSLSGGGDEQYF
- | TRBJ2-7 | TRBV4-3 | CASSQGTDNYYEQYF
- | TRBJ2-3 | TRBV5-1 | CASSLGTGPRTDTQYF
few | TRBJ2-1 | TRBV7-2 | CASSLWGAADEQFF
- | TRBJ2-7 | TRBV28 | CASTLAGGNYEQYF
- | TRBJ2-7 | TRBV11-2 | CASSLAGQGQYF
- | TRBJ2-1 | TRBV7-3 | CASSLTQTSVVNEQFF
- | TRBJ2-5 | TRBV11-3 | CASSPRGAGAPYQETQYF
- | TRBJ2-5 | TRBV23-1 | CASSQTTGAETQYF
- | TRBJ2-7 | TRBV30 | CASGQGFSYEQYF
- | TRBJ2-7 | TRBV7-2 | CASSSYITGAYEQYF
- | TRBJ2-1 | TRBV11-3 | CASSLMPTTSGYNEQFF
- | TRBJ2-7 | TRBV10-3 | CAISSSRDYEQYF